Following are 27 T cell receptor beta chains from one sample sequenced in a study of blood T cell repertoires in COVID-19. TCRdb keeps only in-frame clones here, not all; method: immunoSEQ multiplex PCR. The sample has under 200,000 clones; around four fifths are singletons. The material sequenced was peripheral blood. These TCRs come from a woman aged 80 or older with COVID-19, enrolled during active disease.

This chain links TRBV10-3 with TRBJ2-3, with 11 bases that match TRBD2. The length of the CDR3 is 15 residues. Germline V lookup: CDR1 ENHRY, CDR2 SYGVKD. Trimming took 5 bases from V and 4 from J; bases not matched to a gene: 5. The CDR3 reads CAISNSGRAPDTQYF. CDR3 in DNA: TGTGCCATCAGTAATAGCGGGAGGGCCCCAGATACGCAGTATTTT.

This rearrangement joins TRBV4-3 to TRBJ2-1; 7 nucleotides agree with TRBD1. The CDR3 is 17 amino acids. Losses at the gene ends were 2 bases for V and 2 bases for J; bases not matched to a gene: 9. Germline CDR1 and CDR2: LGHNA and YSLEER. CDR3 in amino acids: CASSQHPGTAAYNEQFF. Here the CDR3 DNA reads TGCGCCAGCAGCCAACACCCCGGGACAGCAGCCTACAATGAGCAGTTCTTC.

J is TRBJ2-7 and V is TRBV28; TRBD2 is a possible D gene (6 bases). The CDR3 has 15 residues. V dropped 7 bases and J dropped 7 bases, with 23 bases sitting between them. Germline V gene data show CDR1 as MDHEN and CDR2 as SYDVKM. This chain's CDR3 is CASTLGGRLRLEQYF. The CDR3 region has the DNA TGTGCCAGCACCCTGGGGGGTAGGCTACGTTTGGAGCAGTACTTC.

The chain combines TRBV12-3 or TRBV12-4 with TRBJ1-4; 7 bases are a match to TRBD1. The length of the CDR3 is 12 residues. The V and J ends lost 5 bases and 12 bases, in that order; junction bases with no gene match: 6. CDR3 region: CASSRQGRELFF. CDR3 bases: TGTGCCAGCAGTCGACAGGGTCGGGAACTGTTTTTT.

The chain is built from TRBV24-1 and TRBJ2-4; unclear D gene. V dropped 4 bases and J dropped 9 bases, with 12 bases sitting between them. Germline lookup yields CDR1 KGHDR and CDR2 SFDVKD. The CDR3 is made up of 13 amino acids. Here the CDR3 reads CATSDPSSGIQYF. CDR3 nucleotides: TGTGCCACCAGTGACCCCTCTTCGGGCATTCAGTACTTC.

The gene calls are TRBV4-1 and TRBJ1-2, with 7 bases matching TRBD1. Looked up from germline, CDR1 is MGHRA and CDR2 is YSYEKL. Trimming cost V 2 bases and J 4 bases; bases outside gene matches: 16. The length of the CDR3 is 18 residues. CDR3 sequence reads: CASSQPRTGRAGLYGYTF. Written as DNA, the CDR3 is TGCGCCAGCAGCCAACCCAGGACAGGTCGAGCCGGACTCTATGGCTACACCTTC.

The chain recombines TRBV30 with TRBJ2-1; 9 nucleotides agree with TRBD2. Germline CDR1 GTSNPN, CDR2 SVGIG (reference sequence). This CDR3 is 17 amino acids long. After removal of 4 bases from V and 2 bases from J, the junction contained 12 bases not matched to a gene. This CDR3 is CAWNLLTSGRTYNEQFF. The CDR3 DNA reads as TGTGCCTGGAACCTCTTGACTAGCGGCCGTACCTACAATGAGCAGTTCTTC.

The CDR3 here is CASSVDQGRNPFF. CDR3 coding DNA: TGTGCCAGCAGCGTAGATCAGGGGCGGAACCCGTTCTTC. The chain combines TRBV9 with TRBJ2-1; D possibly corresponds to TRBD1 (6 bases). The V and J ends lost 0 bases and 15 bases respectively, with 16 bases between them. The CDR3 is 13 residues long. Germline loops: CDR1 SGDLS, CDR2 YYNGEE.

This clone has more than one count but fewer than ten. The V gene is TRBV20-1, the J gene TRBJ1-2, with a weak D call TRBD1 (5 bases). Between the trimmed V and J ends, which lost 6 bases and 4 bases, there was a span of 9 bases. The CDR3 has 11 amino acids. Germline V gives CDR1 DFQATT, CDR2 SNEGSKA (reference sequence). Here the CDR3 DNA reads TGCAGTGCCAGTACAGGCTATGGCTACACCTTC. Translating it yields CSASTGYGYTF.

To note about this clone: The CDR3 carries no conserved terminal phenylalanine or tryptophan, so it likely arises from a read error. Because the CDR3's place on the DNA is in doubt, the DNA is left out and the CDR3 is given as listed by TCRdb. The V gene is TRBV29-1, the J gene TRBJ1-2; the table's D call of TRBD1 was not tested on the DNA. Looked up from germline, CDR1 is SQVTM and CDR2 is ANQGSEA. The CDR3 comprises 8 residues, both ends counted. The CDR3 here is CSVGTGGV.

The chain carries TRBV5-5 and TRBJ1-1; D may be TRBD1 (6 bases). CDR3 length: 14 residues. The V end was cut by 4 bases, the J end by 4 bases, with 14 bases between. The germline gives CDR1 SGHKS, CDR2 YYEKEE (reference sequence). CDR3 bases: TGTGCCAGCAGCCCCATGGACAGAGGCACTGAAGCTTTCTTT. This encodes CASSPMDRGTEAFF. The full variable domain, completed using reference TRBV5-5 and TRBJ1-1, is DAGVTQSPTHLIKTRGQQVTLRCSPISGHKSVSWYQQVLGQGPQFIFQYYEKEERGRGNFPDRFSARQFPNYSSELNVNALLLGDSALYLCASSPMDRGTEAFFGQGTRLTVV.

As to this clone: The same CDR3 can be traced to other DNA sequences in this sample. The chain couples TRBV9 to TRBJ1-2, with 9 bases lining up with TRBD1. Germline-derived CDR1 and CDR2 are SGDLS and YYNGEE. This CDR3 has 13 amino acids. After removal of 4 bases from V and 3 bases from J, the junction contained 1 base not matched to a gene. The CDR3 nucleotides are TGTGCCAGCAGCCGGGACAGGGACTATGGCTACACCTTC. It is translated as CASSRDRDYGYTF.

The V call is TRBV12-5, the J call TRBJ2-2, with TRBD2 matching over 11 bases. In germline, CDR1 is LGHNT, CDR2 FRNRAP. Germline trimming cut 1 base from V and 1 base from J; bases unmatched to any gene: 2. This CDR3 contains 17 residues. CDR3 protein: CASGLGTSGGNTGELFF. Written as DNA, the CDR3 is TGTGCTAGTGGTTTGGGCACTAGCGGGGGGAACACCGGGGAGCTGTTTTTT.

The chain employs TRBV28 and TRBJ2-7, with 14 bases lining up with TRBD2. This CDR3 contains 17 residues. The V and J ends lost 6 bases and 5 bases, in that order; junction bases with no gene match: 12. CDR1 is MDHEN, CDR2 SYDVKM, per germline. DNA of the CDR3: TGTGCCAGCAGGGGTGGGGGGACTAGCGGGAGAATCAACGAGCAGTACTTC. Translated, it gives CASRGGGTSGRINEQYF.

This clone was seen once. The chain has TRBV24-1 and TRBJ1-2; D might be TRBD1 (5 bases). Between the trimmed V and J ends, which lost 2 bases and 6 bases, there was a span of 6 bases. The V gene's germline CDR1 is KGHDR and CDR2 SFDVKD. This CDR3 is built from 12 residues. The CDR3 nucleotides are TGTGCCACCAGTGATTGGACAAATGGCTACACCTTC. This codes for CATSDWTNGYTF.

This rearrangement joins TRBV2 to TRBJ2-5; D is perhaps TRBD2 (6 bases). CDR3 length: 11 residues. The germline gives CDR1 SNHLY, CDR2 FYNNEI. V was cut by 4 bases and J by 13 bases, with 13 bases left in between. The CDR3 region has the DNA TGTGCCAGCAGTGTCCTGCGGGGCCCGTACTTC. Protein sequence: CASSVLRGPYF.

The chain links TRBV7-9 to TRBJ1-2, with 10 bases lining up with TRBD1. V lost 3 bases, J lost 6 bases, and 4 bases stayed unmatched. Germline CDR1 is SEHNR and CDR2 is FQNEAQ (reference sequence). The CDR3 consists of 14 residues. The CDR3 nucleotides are TGTGCCAGCAGCTTTAGGGACAGGGGTAATGGCTACACCTTC. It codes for CASSFRDRGNGYTF.

CDR3 loop: CASSKVSEIAGTTDTQYF. For the CDR3, the DNA is TGTGCCAGCAGCAAAGTTAGTGAGATAGCGGGAACCACAGATACGCAGTATTTT. This chain uses TRBV21-1 with TRBJ2-3; no DNA check was done on the table's D call, TRBD2. TRBV21-1 is a documented pseudogene. This CDR3 contains 18 residues.

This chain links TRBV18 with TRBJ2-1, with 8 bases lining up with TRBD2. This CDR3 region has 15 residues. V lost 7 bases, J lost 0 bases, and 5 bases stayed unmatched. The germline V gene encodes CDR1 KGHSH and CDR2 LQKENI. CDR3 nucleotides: TGTGCCAGCTGCACGGGGGGGAACTCCTACAATGAGCAGTTCTTC. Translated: CASCTGGNSYNEQFF. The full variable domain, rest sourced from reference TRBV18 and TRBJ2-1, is NAGVMQNPRHLVRRRGQEARLRCSPMKGHSHVYWYRQLPEEGLKFMVYLQKENIIDESGMPKERFSAEFPKEGPSILRIQQVVRGDSAAYFCASCTGGNSYNEQFFGPGTRLTVL.

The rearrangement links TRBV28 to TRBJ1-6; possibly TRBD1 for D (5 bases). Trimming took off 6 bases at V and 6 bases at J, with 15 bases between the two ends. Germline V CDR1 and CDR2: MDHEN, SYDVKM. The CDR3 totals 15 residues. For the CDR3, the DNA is TGTGCCAGCAGCTCCCCGGGTAGGGGTAATTCACCCCTCCACTTT. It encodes CASSSPGRGNSPLHF.

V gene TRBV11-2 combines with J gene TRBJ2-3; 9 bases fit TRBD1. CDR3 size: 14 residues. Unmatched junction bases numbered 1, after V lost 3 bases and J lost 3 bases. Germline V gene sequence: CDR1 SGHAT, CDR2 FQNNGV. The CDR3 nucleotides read TGTGCCAGCAGCTTGGGACAGGGTACAGATACGCAGTATTTT. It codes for CASSLGQGTDTQYF.

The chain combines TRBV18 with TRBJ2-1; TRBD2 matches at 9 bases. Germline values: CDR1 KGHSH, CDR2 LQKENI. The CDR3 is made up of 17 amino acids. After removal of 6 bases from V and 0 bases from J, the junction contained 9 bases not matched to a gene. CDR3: CASSPFFSGSSYNEQFF. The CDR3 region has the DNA TGTGCCAGCTCGCCCTTTTTTAGCGGGAGCTCCTACAATGAGCAGTTCTTC.

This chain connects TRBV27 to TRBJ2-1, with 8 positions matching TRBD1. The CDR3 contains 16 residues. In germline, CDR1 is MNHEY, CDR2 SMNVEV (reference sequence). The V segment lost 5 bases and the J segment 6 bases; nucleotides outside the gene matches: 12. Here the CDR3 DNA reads TGTGCCAGCAGTCCCCGGACAGGGAAAAATACCAATGAGCAGTTCTTC. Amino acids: CASSPRTGKNTNEQFF.

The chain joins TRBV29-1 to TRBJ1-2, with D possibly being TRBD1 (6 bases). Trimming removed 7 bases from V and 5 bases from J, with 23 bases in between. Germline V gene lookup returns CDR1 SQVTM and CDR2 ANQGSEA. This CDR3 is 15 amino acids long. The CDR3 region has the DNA TGCAGCGCTAGCCGGGTTGGGGCCGGGACATATGGCTACACCTTC. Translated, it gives CSASRVGAGTYGYTF.

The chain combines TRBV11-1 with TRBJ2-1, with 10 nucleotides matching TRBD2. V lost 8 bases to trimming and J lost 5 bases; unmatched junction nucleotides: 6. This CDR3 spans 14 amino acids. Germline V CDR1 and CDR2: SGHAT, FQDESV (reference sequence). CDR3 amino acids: CASGAGGNNNEQFF. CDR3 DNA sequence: TGTGCCAGCGGAGCGGGGGGGAATAACAATGAGCAGTTCTTC.

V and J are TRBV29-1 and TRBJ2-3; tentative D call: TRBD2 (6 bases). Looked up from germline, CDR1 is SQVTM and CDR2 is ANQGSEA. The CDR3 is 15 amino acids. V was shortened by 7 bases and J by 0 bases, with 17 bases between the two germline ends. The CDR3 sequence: CSGILAGRSTDTQYF. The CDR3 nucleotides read TGCAGCGGTATTCTGGCGGGACGGAGCACAGATACGCAGTATTTT.

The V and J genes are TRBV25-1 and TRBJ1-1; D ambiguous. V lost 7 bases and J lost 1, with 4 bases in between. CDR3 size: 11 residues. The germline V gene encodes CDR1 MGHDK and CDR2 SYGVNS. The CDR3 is CASTKNTEAFF. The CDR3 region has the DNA TGTGCCAGCACCAAGAACACTGAAGCTTTCTTT.